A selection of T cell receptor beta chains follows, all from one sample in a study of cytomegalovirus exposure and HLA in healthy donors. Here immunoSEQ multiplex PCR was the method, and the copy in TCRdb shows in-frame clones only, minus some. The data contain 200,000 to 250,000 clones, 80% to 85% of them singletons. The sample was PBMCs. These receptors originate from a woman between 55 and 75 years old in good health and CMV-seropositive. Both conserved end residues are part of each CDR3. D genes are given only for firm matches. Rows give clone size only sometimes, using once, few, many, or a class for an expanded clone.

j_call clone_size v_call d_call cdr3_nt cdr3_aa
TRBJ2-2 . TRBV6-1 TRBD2 TGTGCCAGCAGTAGAGCGGGACTCAACACCGGGGAGCTGTTTTTT CASSRAGLNTGELFF
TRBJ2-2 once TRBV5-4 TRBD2 TGTGCCAGCAGCTTGGGACTAGCGGGGCGTACCGGGGAGCTGTTTTTT CASSLGLAGRTGELFF
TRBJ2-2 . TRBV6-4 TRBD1 TGTGCCAGCAGTGGGACAGGGGAAACCGGGGAGCTGTTTTTT CASSGTGETGELFF
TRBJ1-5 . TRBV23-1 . TGCGCCAGCAGTGTTCACGGGGGGAGGGGAAGCAATCAGCCCCAGCATTTT CASSVHGGRGSNQPQHF
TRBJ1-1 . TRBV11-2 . TGTGCCAGCAGCTTAACCGGGAACAATGAAGCTTTCTTT CASSLTGNNEAFF
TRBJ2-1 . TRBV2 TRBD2 TGTGCCAGCGGTGCGGGAGCGGGAGGTTACAATGAGCAGTTCTTC CASGAGAGGYNEQFF
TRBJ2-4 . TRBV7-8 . TGTGCCAGCAGCCCAGGGCCATTCCGGACGCCACGCGCCAAAAACATTCAGTACTTC CASSPGPFRTPRAKNIQYF
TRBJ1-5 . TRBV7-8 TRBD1 TGTGCCAGCAGCCCCGGACAGGGGAATCAGCCCCAGCATTTT CASSPGQGNQPQHF
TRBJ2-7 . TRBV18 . TGTGCCAGCTCACCACCGGGCGGGCTCTCCTACGAGCAGTACTTC CASSPPGGLSYEQYF
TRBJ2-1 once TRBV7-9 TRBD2 TGTGCCAGCAGGGGAGCTAGCGGGAGGTGGTACGGCAATGAGCAGTTCTTC CASRGASGRWYGNEQFF
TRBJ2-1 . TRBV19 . TGTGCCAGTAGCCCAGGGACTTTCCACTCCTACAATGAGCAGTTCTTC CASSPGTFHSYNEQFF
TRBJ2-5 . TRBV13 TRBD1 TGTGCCAGCAGCAAACAGGGGAGAGAGACCCAGTACTTC CASSKQGRETQYF
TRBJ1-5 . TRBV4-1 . TGCGCCAGCAGCCAAGATATACCCCGGGGCAATCAGCCCCAGCATTTT CASSQDIPRGNQPQHF
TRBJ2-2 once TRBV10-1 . TGCGCCAGCAGTGGGACAGCCTCGAACACCGGGGAGCTGTTTTTT CASSGTASNTGELFF
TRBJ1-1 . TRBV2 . TGTGCCAGCAGGGCGGAGGTGAACACTGAAGCTTTCTTT CASRAEVNTEAFF
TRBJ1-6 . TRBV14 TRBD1 TGTGCCAGCAGCCCCACCTCCGGGACAGGGTATTCACCCCTCCACTTT CASSPTSGTGYSPLHF
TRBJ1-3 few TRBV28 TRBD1 TGTGCCAGCAGTATGGGGGGACAGGGAAACACCATATATTTT CASSMGGQGNTIYF
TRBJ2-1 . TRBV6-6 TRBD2 TGTGCCAGCAGACGGCTAGCGGACAATGAGCAGTTCTTC CASRRLADNEQFF
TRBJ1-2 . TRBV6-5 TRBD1 TGTGCCAGCAGTTACTCGGGGACAGATAACTATGGCTACACCTTC CASSYSGTDNYGYTF
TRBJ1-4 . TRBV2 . TGTGCCAGCAGTGGACAAGGGTGGGGGCTTAATGAAAAACTGTTTTTT CASSGQGWGLNEKLFF
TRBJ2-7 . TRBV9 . TGTGCCAGCAGCGTAGGGCCAATCCCCCACGAGCAGTACTTC CASSVGPIPHEQYF
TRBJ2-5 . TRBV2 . TGTGCCAGCAGTTCGGGGCTCGGGGGAGAGACCCAGTACTTC CASSSGLGGETQYF
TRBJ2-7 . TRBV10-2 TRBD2 TGCGCCAGCAGGCTGACTAGCGGTCCCTACGAGCAGTACTTC CASRLTSGPYEQYF
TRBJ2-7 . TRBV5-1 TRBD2 TGCGCCAGCAGCTTGATAGCGGGACTCTACGAGCAGTACTTC CASSLIAGLYEQYF
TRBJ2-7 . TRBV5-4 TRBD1 TGTGCCAGCAGCCCAGGACAGGCAGCCTACGAGCAGTACTTC CASSPGQAAYEQYF
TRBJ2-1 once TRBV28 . TGTGCCAGCAGCTTAGCTTCTACCACCTACAATGAGCAGTTCTTC CASSLASTTYNEQFF